This entry describes one T cell receptor beta chain. What it binds is unknown. Per the germline V gene, CDR1 is MDHEN and CDR2 is SYDVKM. This CDR3 is 16 amino acids long. Trimming took off 4 bases at V and 3 bases at J, with 16 bases between the two ends. Only in-frame clones appear in the TCRdb table, and some are missing; sequencing was by immunoSEQ multiplex PCR. This sample carries 200,000 or so clones, about three quarters of them seen once, and the ten largest clones take roughly 5.9%. This sample stems from a study of cytotoxic CD8 clonotypes in ibrutinib-treated CLL. Study information: Patients attained 25 or so partial and 2 complete responses; at median around 70 months, approximately 15 remained remitted while about twelve progressed.

Broader study findings: Clonality increased at ibrutinib response and stayed stable in sustained remission. At progression, however, it fell back toward baseline. Clonality measured at baseline exceeded age-matched healthy donors, tracking circulating CD8+ T-cell counts.

The input for sequencing was PBMCs, taken after 12 months of ibrutinib treatment. The receptor was derived from a human donor with chronic lymphocytic leukemia. The J gene is TRBJ1-5, the V gene TRBV28; D may be TRBD1 (6 bases). CDR3 nucleotide sequence: TGTGCCAGCAGTTACCCCACAGGGATGGCCAATCAGCCCCAGCATTTT. Residues: CASSYPTGMANQPQHF.